The clone carrying this T cell receptor beta chain was detected many times. Antigen unknown. Not a single patient had been given any form of treatment at any point before undergoing thyroid surgery. These data originate in a study of metastatic and nonmetastatic thyroid tumors. Regarding the study as a whole: Benign nodules were reported to have significantly lower TCR beta diversity than malignant thyroid tumors, in blood and tumor.

In the original analysis: In papillary thyroid cancer, a distant-metastasis classifier was built using CDR3 differences across clinicopathological groups. MiXCR was used by TCRdb to re-call the PCR reads. The V and J calls were determined by TCRdb, not by the authors. The sample consists of 70,000 or so clones, approximately 14% of them appearing once. This sequence originates from a male donor with papillary thyroid cancer or a benign thyroid nodule (not recorded which). Some clones in this sample may be carry-over from other donors' samples. Sequenced input: blood.

The CDR3 nucleotides read TGTGCCAGCTCACCAACACAGGGGGCATACCAGTTCTTC. It yields the protein CASSPTQGAYQFF. The V call is TRBV18, the J call TRBJ2-1, with TRBD1 identical over 9 bases. Germline trimming cut 2 bases from V and 13 bases from J; bases unmatched to any gene: 6. This CDR3 spans 13 amino acids. Germline CDR1 KGHSH, CDR2 LQKENI.